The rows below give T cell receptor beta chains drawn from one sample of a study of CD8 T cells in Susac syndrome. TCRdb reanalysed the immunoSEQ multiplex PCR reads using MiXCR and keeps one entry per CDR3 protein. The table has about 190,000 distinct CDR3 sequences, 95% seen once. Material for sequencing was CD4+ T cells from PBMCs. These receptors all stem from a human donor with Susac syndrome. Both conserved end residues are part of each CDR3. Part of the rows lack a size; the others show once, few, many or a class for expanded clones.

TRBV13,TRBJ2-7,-,CASSLGSRSDEQYF
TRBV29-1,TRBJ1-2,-,CSARGAIQGPTKGYTF
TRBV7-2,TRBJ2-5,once,CASSWQGGETQYF
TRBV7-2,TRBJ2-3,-,CASSSQTSGRDTQYF
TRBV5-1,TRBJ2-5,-,CASSSGTGDETQYF
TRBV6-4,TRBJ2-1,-,CASSRETDNEQFF
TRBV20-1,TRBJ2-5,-,CSASPTPRGTQYF
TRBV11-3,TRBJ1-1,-,CASSRQANTEAFF
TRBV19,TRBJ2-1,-,CASRQEGTGAVEQFF
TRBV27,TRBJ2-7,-,CASKRQVPYEQYF
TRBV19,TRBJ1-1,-,CASSIRDTEAFF
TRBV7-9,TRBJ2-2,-,CASSGRTSGALSNTGELFF
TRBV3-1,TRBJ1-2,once,CASSPGANYGYTF
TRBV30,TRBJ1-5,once,CAWSGGGNQPQHF
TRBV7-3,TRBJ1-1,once,CASSHGANTEAFF
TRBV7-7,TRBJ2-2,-,CASSSDSTSTGELFF
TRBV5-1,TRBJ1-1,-,CASSFGAPMNTEAFF
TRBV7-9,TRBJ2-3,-,CASSFLGTSGAGDTQYF
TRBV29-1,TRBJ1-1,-,CSVGGAEAFF